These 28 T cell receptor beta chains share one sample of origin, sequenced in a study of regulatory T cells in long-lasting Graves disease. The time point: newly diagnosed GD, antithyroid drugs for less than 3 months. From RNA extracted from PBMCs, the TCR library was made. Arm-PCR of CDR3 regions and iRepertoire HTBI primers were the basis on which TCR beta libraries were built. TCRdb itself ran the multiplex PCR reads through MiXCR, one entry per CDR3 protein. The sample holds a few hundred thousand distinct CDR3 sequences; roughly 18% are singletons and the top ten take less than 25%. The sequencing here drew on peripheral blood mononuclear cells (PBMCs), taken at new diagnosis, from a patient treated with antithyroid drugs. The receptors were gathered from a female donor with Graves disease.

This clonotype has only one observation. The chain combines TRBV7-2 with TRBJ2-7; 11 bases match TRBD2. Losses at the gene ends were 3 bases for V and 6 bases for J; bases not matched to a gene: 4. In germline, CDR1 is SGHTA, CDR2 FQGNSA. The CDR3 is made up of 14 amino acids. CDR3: CASSFGLAGGEQYF. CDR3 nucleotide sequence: TGTGCCAGCAGCTTCGGGCTAGCGGGAGGCGAGCAGTACTTC.

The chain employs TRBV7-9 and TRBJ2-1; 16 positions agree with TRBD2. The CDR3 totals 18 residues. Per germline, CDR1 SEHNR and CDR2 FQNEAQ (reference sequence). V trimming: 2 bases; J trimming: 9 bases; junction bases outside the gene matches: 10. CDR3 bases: TGTGCCAGCAGCTTACCCCTGGGACTAGCGGGAGGGCGTTTTGAGCAGTTCTTC. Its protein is CASSLPLGLAGGRFEQFF. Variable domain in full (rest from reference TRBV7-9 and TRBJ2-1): DTGVSQNPRHKITKRGQNVTFRCDPISEHNRLYWYRQTLGQGPEFLTYFQNEAQLEKSRLLSDRFSAERPKGSFSTLEIQRTEQGDSAMYLCASSLPLGLAGGRFEQFFGPGTRLTVL.

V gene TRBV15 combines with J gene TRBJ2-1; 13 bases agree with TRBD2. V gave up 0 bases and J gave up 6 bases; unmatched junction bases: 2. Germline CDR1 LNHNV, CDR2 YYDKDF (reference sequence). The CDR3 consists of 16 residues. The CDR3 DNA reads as TGTGCCACCAGCAGAGATGGGACTAGCGGGATCAATGAGCAGTTCTTC. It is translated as CATSRDGTSGINEQFF.

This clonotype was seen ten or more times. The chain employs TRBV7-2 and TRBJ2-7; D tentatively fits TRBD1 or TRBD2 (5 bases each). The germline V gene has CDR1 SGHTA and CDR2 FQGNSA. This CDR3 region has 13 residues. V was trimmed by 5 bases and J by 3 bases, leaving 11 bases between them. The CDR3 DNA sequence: TGTGCCAGCAGCGAGGGACGATACTACGAGCAGTACTTC. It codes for CASSEGRYYEQYF. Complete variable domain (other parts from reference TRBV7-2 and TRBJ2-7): GAGVSQSPSNKVTEKGKDVELRCDPISGHTALYWYRQSLGQGLEFLIYFQGNSAPDKSGLPSDRFSAERTGGSVSTLTIQRTQQEDSAVYLCASSEGRYYEQYFGPGTRLTVT.

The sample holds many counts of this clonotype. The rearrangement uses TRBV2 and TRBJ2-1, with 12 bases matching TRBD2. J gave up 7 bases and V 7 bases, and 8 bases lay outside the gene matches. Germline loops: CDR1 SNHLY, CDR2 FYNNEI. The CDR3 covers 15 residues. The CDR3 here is CASIALAGGGNEQFF. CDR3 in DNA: TGTGCCAGCATTGCCCTAGCGGGAGGGGGTAATGAGCAGTTCTTC.

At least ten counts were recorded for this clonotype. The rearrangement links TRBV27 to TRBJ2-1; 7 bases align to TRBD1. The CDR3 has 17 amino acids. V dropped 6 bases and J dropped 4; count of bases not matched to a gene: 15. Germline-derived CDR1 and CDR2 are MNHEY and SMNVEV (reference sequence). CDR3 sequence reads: CASSATAGTAVYNEQFF. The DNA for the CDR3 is TGTGCCAGCAGCGCCACCGCCGGGACAGCCGTATACAATGAGCAGTTCTTC.

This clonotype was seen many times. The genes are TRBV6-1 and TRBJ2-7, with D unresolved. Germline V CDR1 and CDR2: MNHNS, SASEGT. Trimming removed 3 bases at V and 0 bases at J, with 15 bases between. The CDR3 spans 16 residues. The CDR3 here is CASSEIRSISSYEQYF. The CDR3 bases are TGTGCCAGCAGTGAGATACGCTCCATAAGCTCCTACGAGCAGTACTTC.

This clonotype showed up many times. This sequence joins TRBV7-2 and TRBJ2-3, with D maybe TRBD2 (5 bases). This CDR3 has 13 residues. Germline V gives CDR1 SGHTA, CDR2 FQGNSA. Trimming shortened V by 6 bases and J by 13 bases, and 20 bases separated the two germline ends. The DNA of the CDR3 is TGTGCCAGCAGTGAAGGCCTACTAGGGTTGGAGTATTTT. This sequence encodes CASSEGLLGLEYF.

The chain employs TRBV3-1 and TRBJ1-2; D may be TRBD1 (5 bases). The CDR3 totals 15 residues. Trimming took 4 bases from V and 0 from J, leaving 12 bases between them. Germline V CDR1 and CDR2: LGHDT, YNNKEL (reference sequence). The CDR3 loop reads CASSLGAITNYGYTF. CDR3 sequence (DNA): TGTGCCAGCAGCCTTGGGGCGATCACTAACTATGGCTACACCTTC.

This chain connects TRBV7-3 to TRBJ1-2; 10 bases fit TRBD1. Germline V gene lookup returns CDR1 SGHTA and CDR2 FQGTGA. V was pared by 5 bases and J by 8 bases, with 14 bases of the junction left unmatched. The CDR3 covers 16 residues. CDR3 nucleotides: TGTGCCAGCAGCCCGGGACAGGGGCCCGTTGGGGGGGGCTACACCTTC. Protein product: CASSPGQGPVGGGYTF.

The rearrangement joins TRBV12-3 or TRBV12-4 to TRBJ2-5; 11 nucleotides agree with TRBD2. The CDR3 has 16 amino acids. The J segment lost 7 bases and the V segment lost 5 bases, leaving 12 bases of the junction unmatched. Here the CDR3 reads CASSQRGGSGRGTQYF. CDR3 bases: TGTGCCAGCAGTCAACGAGGTGGTAGCGGGAGGGGGACCCAGTACTTC.

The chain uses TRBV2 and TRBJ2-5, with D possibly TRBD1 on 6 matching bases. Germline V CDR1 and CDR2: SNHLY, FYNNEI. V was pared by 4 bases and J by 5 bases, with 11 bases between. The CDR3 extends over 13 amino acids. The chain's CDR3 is CASSGRQAETQYF. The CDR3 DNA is TGTGCCAGCAGTGGGCGACAGGCGGAGACCCAGTACTTC.

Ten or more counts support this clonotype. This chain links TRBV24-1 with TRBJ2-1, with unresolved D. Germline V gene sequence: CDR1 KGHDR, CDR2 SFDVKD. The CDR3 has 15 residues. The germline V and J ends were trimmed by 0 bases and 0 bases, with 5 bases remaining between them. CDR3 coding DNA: TGTGCCACCAGTGATTTGACATCCTCCTACAATGAGCAGTTCTTC. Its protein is CATSDLTSSYNEQFF.

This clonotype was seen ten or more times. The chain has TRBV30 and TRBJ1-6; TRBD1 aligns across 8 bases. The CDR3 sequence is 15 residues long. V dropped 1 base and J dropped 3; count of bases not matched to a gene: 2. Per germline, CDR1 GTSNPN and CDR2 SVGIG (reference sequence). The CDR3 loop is CAWSAGTGYNSPLHF. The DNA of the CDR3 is TGTGCCTGGAGTGCCGGGACAGGCTATAATTCACCCCTCCACTTT.

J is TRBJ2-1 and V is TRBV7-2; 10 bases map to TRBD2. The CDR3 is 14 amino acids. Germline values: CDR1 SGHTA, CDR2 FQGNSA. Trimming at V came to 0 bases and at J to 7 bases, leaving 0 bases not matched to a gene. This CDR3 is CASSLATSGNEQFF. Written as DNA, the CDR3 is TGTGCCAGCAGCTTAGCGACTAGCGGGAATGAGCAGTTCTTC.

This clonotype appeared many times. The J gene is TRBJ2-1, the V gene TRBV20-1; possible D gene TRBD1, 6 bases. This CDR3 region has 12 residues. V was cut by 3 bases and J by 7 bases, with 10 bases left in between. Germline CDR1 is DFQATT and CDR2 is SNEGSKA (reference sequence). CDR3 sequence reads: CSARPGVNEQFF. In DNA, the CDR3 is TGCAGTGCTAGGCCAGGGGTTAATGAGCAGTTCTTC.

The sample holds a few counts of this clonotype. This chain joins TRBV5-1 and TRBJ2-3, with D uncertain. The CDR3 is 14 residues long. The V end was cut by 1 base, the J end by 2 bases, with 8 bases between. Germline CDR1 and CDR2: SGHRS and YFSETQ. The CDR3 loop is CASSLLEPTDTQYF. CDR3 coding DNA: TGCGCCAGCAGCTTGCTAGAGCCCACAGATACGCAGTATTTT.

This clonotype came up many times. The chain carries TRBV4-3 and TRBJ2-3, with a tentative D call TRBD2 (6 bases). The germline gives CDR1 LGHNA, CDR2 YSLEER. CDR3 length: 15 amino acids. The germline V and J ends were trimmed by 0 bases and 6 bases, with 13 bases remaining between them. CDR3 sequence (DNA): TGCGCCAGCAGCCAAGATGTTTTACGGGAGGATACGCAGTATTTT. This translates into CASSQDVLREDTQYF.

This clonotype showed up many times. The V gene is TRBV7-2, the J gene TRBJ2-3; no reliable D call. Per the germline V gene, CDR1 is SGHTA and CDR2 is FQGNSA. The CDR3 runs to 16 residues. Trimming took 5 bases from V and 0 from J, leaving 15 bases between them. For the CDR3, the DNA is TGTGCCAGCAGCCCAACGGCGGCAGTAAGCACAGATACGCAGTATTTT. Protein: CASSPTAAVSTDTQYF.

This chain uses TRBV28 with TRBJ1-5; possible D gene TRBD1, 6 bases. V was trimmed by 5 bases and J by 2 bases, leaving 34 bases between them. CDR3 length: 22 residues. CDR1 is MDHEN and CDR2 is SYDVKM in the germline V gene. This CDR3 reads CASSEQGRVVGKGTNRNQPQHF. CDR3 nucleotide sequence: TGTGCCAGCAGTGAACAGGGTCGGGTAGTCGGGAAGGGGACTAATCGCAATCAGCCCCAGCATTTT.

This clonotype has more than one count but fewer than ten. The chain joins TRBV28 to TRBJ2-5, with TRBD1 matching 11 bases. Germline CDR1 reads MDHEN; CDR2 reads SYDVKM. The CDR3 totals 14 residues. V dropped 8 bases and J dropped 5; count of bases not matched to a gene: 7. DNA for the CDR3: TGTGCCAGCGGAGGACAGGGGGCAGGGGAGACCCAGTACTTC. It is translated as CASGGQGAGETQYF. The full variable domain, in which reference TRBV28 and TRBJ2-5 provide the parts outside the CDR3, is DVKVTQSSRYLVKRTGEKVFLECVQDMDHENMFWYRQDPGLGLRLIYFSYDVKMKEKGDIPEGYSVSREKKERFSLILESASTNQTSMYLCASGGQGAGETQYFGPGTRLLVL.

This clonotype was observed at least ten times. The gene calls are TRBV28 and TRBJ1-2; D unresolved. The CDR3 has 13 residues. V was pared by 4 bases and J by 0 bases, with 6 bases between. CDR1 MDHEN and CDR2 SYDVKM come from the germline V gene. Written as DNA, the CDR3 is TGTGCCAGCAGTTACCTAGCTAACTATGGCTACACCTTC. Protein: CASSYLANYGYTF.

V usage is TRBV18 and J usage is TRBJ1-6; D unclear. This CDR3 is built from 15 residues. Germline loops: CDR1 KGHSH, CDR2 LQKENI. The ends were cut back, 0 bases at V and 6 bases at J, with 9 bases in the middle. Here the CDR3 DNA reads TGTGCCAGCTCACCACCGGGGTTCACTAATTCACCCCTCCACTTT. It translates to CASSPPGFTNSPLHF.

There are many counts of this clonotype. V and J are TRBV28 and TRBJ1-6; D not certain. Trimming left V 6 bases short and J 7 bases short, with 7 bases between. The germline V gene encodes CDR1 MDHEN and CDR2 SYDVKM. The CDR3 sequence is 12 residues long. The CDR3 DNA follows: TGTGCCAGCAGAACAGCGAATTCACCCCTCCACTTT. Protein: CASRTANSPLHF. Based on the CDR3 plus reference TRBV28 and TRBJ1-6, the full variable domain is DVKVTQSSRYLVKRTGEKVFLECVQDMDHENMFWYRQDPGLGLRLIYFSYDVKMKEKGDIPEGYSVSREKKERFSLILESASTNQTSMYLCASRTANSPLHFGNGTRLTVT.

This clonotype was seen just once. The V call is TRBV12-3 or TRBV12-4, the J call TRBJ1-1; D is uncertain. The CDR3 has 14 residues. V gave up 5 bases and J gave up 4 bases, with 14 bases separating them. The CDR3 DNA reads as TGTGCCAGCAGTACTGCAGGACGGGGCACTGAAGCTTTCTTT. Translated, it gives CASSTAGRGTEAFF.

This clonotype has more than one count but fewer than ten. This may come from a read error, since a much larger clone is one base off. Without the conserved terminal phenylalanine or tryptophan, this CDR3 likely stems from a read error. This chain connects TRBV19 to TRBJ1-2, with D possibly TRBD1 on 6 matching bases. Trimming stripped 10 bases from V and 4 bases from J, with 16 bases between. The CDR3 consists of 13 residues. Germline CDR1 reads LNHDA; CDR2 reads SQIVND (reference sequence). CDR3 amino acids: CAIAPGQSYGYTL. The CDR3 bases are TGTGCCATCGCCCCGGGACAAAGCTATGGCTACACCCTC.

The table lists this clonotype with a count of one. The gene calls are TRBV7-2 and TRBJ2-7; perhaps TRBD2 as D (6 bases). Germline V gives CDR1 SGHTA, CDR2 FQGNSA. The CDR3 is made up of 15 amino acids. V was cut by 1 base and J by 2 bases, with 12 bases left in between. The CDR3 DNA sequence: TGTGCCAGCAGCTTAGACGGGGGAGCGACCTACGAGCAGTACTTC. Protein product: CASSLDGGATYEQYF.

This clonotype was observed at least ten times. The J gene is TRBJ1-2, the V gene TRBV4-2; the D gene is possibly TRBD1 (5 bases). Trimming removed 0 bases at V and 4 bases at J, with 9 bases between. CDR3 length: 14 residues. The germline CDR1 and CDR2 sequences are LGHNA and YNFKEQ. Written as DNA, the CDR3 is TGTGCCAGCAGCCAAGAGAGGGGCGGCTATGGCTACACCTTC. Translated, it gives CASSQERGGYGYTF.